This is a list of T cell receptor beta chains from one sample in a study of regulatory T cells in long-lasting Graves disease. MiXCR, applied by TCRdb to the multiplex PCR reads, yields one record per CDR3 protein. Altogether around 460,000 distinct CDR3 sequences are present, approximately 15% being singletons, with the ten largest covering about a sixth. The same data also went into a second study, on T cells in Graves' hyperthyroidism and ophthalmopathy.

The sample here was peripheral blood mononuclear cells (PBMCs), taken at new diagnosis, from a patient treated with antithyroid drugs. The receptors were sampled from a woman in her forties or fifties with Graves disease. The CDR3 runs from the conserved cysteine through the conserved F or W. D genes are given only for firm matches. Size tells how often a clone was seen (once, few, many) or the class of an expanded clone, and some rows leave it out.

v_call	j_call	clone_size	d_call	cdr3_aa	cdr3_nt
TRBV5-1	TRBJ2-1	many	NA	CASTRTVDPNNEQFF	TGCGCCAGCACCCGGACCGTAGACCCAAACAATGAGCAGTTCTTC
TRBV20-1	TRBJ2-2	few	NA	CSASDPTSTGELFF	TGCAGTGCTAGTGACCCTACGAGCACCGGGGAGCTGTTTTTT
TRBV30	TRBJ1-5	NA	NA	CAWSVLLNQPQHF	TGTGCCTGGAGTGTACTCCTGAATCAGCCCCAGCATTTT
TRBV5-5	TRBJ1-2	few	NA	CASSPTDWVGYTF	TGTGCCAGCAGCCCCACAGATTGGGTTGGCTACACCTTC
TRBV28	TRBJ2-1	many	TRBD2	CASSTTSGRAGEQFF	TGTGCCAGCAGCACTACTAGCGGGAGGGCCGGTGAGCAGTTCTTC
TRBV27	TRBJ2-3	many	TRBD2	CASSTRAGGITDTQYF	TGTGCCAGCAGTACCCGAGCGGGGGGAATCACAGATACGCAGTATTTT
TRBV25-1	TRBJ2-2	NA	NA	CASRGGLNTGELFF	TGTGCCAGCAGGGGGGGGCTGAACACCGGGGAGCTGTTTTTT
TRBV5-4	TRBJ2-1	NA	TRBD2	CASSPRGGGREHNEQFF	TGTGCCAGCAGCCCCCGGGGAGGCGGGAGGGAGCACAATGAGCAGTTCTTC
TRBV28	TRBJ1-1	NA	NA	CATRRMNTEAFF	TGTGCCACGAGGCGCATGAACACTGAAGCTTTCTTT
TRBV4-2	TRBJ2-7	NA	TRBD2	CASSQGGGVERISYEQYF	TGTGCCAGCAGCCAAGGGGGAGGGGTTGAGCGGATCTCCTACGAGCAGTACTTC
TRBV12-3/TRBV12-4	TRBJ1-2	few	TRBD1	CASRSYPGQGGNYGYTF	TGTGCCAGCAGATCATACCCTGGGCAGGGGGGAAACTATGGCTACACCTTC
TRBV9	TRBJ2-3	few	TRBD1	CASSRQGAVDSTQYF	TGTGCCAGCAGCAGACAGGGGGCTGTGGATTCGACGCAGTATTTT
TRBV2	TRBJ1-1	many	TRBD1	CASGRQGGTEAFF	TGTGCCAGCGGCAGACAGGGCGGCACTGAAGCTTTCTTT
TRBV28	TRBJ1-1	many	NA	CASSSVGTPEAFF	TGTGCCAGCAGTTCCGTTGGGACACCTGAAGCTTTCTTT
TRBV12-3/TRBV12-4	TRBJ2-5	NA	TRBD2	CASSLGSSGNQEAQYF	TGTGCCAGCAGTTTAGGGTCTAGCGGGAATCAAGAGGCCCAGTACTTC
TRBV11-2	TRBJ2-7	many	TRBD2	CASSLRGSGVSYEQYF	TGTGCCAGCAGCTTAAGGGGTAGCGGGGTATCCTACGAGCAGTACTTC
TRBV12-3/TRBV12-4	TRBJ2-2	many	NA	CASLPLGSANTGELFF	TGTGCCAGCTTACCGCTCGGTTCTGCGAACACCGGGGAGCTGTTTTTT
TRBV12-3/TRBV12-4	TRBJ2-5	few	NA	CVSRGDNQETQYF	TGTGTCAGCAGGGGGGACAACCAAGAGACCCAGTACTTC
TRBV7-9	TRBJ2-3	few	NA	CASSRRQSENYTDTQYF	TGTGCCAGCAGCCGAAGACAGTCAGAAAACTACACAGATACGCAGTATTTT
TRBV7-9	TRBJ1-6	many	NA	CASSLTSTQGGSPLHF	TGTGCCAGCAGCCTTACTTCAACCCAAGGCGGGTCACCCCTCCACTTT
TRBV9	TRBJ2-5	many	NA	CASSVAAALYQETQYF	TGTGCCAGCAGCGTAGCGGCAGCGCTGTACCAAGAGACCCAGTACTTC
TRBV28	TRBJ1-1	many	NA	CASSYPLGSTEAFF	TGTGCCAGCAGTTACCCTCTGGGGAGCACTGAAGCTTTCTTT
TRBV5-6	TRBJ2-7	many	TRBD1	CASSYLRDRGGREQYF	TGTGCCAGCAGCTATCTCCGGGACAGGGGAGGACGCGAGCAGTACTTC
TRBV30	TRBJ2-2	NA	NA	CAWSDSGEARTGELFF	TGTGCCTGGAGCGACTCGGGGGAGGCCCGCACCGGGGAGCTGTTTTTT
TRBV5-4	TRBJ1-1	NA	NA	CASSLEGGFKDTEAFF	TGTGCCAGCAGCTTGGAGGGTGGGTTTAAAGACACTGAAGCTTTCTTT
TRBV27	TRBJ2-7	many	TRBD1	CASSWTGQPNEQYF	TGTGCCAGCAGTTGGACAGGACAGCCGAACGAGCAGTACTTC
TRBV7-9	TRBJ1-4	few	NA	CASSRLANEKLFF	TGTGCCAGCAGCCGCTTGGCTAATGAAAAACTGTTTTTT
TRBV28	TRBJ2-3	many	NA	CASSLRGYTDTQYF	TGTGCCAGCAGTTTAAGGGGCTACACAGATACGCAGTATTTT
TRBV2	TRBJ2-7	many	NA	CASSAGTPIVGQYF	TGTGCCAGCAGTGCCGGGACACCAATAGTCGGGCAGTACTTC
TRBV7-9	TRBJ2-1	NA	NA	CASSSTQGYNEQFF	TGTGCCAGCAGCTCGACACAGGGCTACAATGAGCAGTTCTTC
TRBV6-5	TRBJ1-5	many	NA	CASSYSSSNVPQHF	TGTGCCAGCAGTTACTCGAGCAGTAATGTGCCCCAGCATTTT
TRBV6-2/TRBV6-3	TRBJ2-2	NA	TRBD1	CASSDRVEANTGELFF	TGTGCCAGCAGTGACAGGGTCGAGGCGAACACCGGGGAGCTGTTTTTT
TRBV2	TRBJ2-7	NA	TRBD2	CASRFREVRGEQYF	TGTGCCAGCAGGTTTCGGGAGGTTCGTGGCGAGCAGTACTTC
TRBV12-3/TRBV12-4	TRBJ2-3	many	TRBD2	CASTRGAGGPGTDTQYF	TGTGCCAGCACCCGAGGGGCGGGAGGGCCAGGGACAGATACGCAGTATTTT
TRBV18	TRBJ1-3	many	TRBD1	CASSPGQGSGNTIYF	TGTGCCAGCTCACCGGGACAGGGCTCTGGAAACACCATATATTTT
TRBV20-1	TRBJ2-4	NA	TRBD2	CSAPVASGRTKNIQYF	TGCAGTGCTCCGGTGGCTAGCGGGAGGACCAAAAACATTCAGTACTTC
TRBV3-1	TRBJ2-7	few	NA	CASNQGRRLLEQYF	TGTGCCAGCAACCAAGGAAGGCGGCTACTCGAGCAGTACTTC
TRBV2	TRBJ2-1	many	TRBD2	CASSDSGSWGNEQFF	TGTGCCAGCAGTGACAGCGGGAGTTGGGGCAATGAGCAGTTCTTC
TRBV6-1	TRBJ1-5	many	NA	CASSTDRVSNQPQHF	TGTGCCAGCAGTACGGACAGAGTTAGCAATCAGCCCCAGCATTTT
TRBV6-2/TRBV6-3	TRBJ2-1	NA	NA	CASSYSILGSPSFEQLF	TGTGCCAGCAGTTACTCGATTCTCGGGAGCCCCTCCTTTGAACAGCTCTTC
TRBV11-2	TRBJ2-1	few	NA	CASSLGRIGEQFF	TGTGCCAGCAGCTTAGGGCGGATCGGTGAGCAGTTCTTC
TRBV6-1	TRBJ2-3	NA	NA	CARLREHTDTQYF	TGTGCCAGGCTCCGGGAACACACAGATACGCAGTATTTT
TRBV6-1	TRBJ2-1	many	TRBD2	CASSEALAGGNEQFF	TGTGCCAGCAGTGAAGCGCTAGCGGGAGGGAATGAGCAGTTCTTC
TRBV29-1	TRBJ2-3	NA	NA	CSVPLQRRAASTDTQYF	NA
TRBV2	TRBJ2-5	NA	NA	CASSVLETQYF	TGTGCCAGCAGTGTCTTGGAGACCCAGTACTTC
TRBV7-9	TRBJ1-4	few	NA	CASSFGHSADNEKLFF	TGTGCCAGCAGCTTCGGTCATTCAGCGGACAATGAAAAACTGTTTTTT
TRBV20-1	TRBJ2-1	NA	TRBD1	CSARDGQGWLQFF	TGCAGTGCTAGAGATGGACAGGGGTGGTTGCAGTTCTTC
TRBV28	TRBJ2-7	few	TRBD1	CASSLLQGALGYEQYF	TGTGCCAGCAGTTTACTTCAGGGGGCGCTGGGATACGAGCAGTACTTC